This T cell receptor beta chain was profiled in a study of blood T cell repertoires in COVID-19 (TCRdb year 2020). As for the study more broadly: Collaborator samples came from the United States, Italy and Spain and covered acute and convalescent phases of COVID-19. The material from the prospective study consisted of cDNA or gDNA derived from T cells, B-cell-depleted T cells, or PBMCs. Samples came from the ongoing ImmuneRACE study (first 160 participants) plus 1,254 subjects from 6 global collaborators. A de-identified subject ID, COVID-19 status, age in years and sex were almost always included in the sample metadata. The repertoires were released in a freely available public database meant as a resource for research on the immune response to SARS-CoV-2. Deeply sampled blood TCRbeta repertoires from subjects exposed to, actively infected with, or recovered from COVID-19 were included in the dataset. HLA class I and class II types, where available, came from metadata supplied by the sample provider rather than from assay-based typing.

This clone was detected ten times or more. Its antigen is currently not known. One base away there is no much larger clone; base qualities are not given. Here is what the overall study found, with its caveats: Clinical and demographic metadata were provided uncurated, with the amount varying by source and participant.

Looking up the germline V gene yields CDR1 SGHTA and CDR2 FQGNSA. From the cysteine through the phenylalanine, the CDR3 covers 13 amino acids. Kept here is only the CDR3 DNA, which spans 39 bases and is read in frame from base 1. Relative to germline, V is 3 bases shorter and J is 7 bases shorter, with 10 bases between their ends. Samples from volunteer blood donors who had recovered from COVID-19 were contributed by a second Seattle source. Whole blood was collected in K2EDTA tubes by collaborating institutions according to the institutions' own protocols. For TCRbeta analysis, collaborators shipped samples in one of three forms: frozen whole blood, isolated PBMCs, or DNA extracted from either of those sample types. The immunoSEQ Assay, a bias-controlled multiplex PCR, was used to amplify TCRbeta CDR3 regions from genomic DNA. Per the source publication's procedure: The number of nucleated cells in each sample was estimated by amplification of reference gene primers within the assay. To quantify the absolute abundance of each unique TCRbeta CDR3 rearrangement, sequence reads were collapsed and filtered. Productive Simpson clonality was computed per sample as the square root of Simpson's diversity index over productive rearrangements. This is the immuneACCESS table as TCRdb keeps it, with only in-frame sequences that have V and J called. A part of the clones is gone; compared with another copy, unresolved V genes explain less than half, and the rest is unexplained. The V and J calls and clone size are taken from that table; D and trimming were inferred from the DNA. Across this sample there are some 130,000 clones, with 78% seen only once. Approximately 10% of the sample belongs to the ten largest clones.

The clonotype originates from a man between 60 and 75 years old who had recovered from COVID-19. Sequencing was performed on peripheral blood. This receptor chain uses TRBV7-2 and TRBJ1-5, with no confidently assigned D gene. The CDR3 here reads CASSFYLGQPQHF. The nucleotides read TGTGCCAGCAGCTTCTATCTAGGCCAGCCCCAGCATTTT.